This TCR beta chain was observed in a study of blood T cell repertoires in COVID-19. The CDR3 totals 13 residues. The V gene end was trimmed by 10 bases and the J gene end by 8 bases; junction bases not matched to a gene: 13. Germline V lookup: CDR1 SEHNR, CDR2 FQNEAQ (reference sequence). The data were produced by immunoSEQ multiplex PCR, yet TCRdb's version contains in-frame clones alone and is incomplete. The sample includes tens of thousands of clones, more than 70% of them seen just once. The chain carries TRBV7-9 and TRBJ2-7, with 8 bases that match TRBD1. This clonotype was sampled from a man aged 45-60 years with active COVID-19. The sample was peripheral blood. The CDR3 bases are TGTGCCACCTCGGGGACAGGCGCAACCAAGCAGTACTTC. Protein sequence: CATSGTGATKQYF.